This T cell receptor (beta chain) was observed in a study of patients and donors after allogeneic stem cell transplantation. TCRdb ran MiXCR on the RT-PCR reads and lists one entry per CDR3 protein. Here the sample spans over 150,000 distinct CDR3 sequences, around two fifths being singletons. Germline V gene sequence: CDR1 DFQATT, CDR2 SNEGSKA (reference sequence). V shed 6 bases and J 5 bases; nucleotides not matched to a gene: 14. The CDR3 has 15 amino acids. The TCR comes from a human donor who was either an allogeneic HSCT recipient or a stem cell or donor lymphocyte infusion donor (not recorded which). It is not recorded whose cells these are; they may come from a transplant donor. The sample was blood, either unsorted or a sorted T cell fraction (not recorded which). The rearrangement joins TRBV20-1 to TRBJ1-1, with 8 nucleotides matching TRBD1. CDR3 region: CSAQGPGGRVTEAFF. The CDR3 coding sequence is TGCAGTGCCCAGGGGCCAGGGGGCCGGGTAACTGAAGCTTTCTTT.